This T cell receptor beta chain was sequenced during a study of blood T cell repertoires in COVID-19. Study-wide background: From the United States, Italy and Spain came samples of acute and convalescent COVID-19.

Seattle cases were enrolled at active infection and followed longitudinally. Germline values: CDR1 SEHNR, CDR2 FQNEAQ (reference sequence). CDR3 length: 14 residues. V lost 1 base, J lost 3 bases, and 10 bases lay in between. Profiling relied on immunoSEQ multiplex PCR, and the TCRdb table lists in-frame clones only, not all of them. The table has 150,000 to 200,000 clones, around 87% seen once; the top ten hold 10%. Sequencing was done on a sample of peripheral blood. The J gene is TRBJ2-7, the V gene TRBV7-9; D is possibly TRBD1 (6 bases). This TCR was sampled from a woman aged 70-85 years with COVID-19, enrolled during active disease. CDR3 loop: CASSLGGLDYEQYF. The DNA for the CDR3 is TGTGCCAGCAGCTTAGGGGGGCTGGACTACGAGCAGTACTTC.